A single T cell receptor beta chain is shown here with its context. This sample was included in a study of blood T cell repertoires in COVID-19. The wider study: Acute and convalescent COVID-19 samples came from the United States, Italy and Spain.

Study processing details: Estimation of nucleated cell counts relied on the amplification of reference gene primers. Only in-frame clones appear in the TCRdb table, and some are missing; sequencing was by immunoSEQ multiplex PCR. V, J and clone size are taken as reported in that table, and D and trimming were inferred from the DNA itself. This repertoire shows 150,000 to 200,000 clones, more than 60% found once; its top ten account for roughly 8.4%. Germline trimming cut 6 bases from V and 6 bases from J; bases unmatched to any gene: 8. CDR3 size: 13 residues. The rearrangement joins TRBV12-3 or TRBV12-4 to TRBJ2-7, with 7 nucleotides matching TRBD2. The sequencing sample was made of peripheral blood. The sequence came from a man in his 60s with acute or convalescent COVID-19. The CDR3 nucleotides are TGTGCCAGCAGGCGAGGGTGGGAGGGCGAGCAGTACTTC. Its protein is CASRRGWEGEQYF.